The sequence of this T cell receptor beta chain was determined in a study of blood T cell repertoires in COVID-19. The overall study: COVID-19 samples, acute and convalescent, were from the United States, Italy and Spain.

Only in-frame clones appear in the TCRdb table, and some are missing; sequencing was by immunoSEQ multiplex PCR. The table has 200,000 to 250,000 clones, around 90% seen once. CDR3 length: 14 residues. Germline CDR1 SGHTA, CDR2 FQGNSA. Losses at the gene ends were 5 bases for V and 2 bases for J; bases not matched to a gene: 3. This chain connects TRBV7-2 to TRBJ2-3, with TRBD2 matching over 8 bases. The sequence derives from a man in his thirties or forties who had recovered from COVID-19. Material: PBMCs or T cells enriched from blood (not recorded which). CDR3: CASSLLAVTDTQYF. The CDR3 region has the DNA TGTGCCAGCAGCCTACTAGCGGTCACAGATACGCAGTATTTT.